Following are 20 T cell receptor beta chains from one sample sequenced in a study of OX40 agonist ivuxolimab in advanced cancers. Only in-frame clones appear in the TCRdb table, and some are missing; sequencing was by immunoSEQ multiplex PCR. The sample lists around 83,000 clones; roughly nine tenths were seen once. The sequencing here drew on CD4+ or CD8+ T cells sorted from blood, taken in a trial of the OX40 agonist ivuxolimab. The receptors stem from an adult with an advanced solid tumor such as melanoma, head and neck, liver or kidney cancer.

The chain joins TRBV30 to TRBJ1-2; D may be TRBD1 (5 bases). The germline V gene encodes CDR1 GTSNPN and CDR2 SVGIG (reference sequence). The CDR3 extends over 16 amino acids. Deletions cut 0 bases from V and 7 bases from J, with 21 bases between. CDR3 nucleotide sequence: TGTGCCTGGAGTGTACCGGCAGGCCAGGGACCGGTTGGCTACACCTTC. Its translation is CAWSVPAGQGPVGYTF. Full variable domain (outside the CDR3, taken from reference TRBV30 and TRBJ1-2): SQTIHQWPATLVQPVGSPLSLECTVEGTSNPNLYWYRQAAGRGLQLLFYSVGIGQISSEVPQNLSASRPQDRQFILSSKKLLLSDSGFYLCAWSVPAGQGPVGYTFGSGTRLTVV.

V gene TRBV7-2 combines with J gene TRBJ1-4; no clear D gene. Deletions cut 6 bases from V and 3 bases from J, with 8 bases between. The CDR3 is made up of 13 amino acids. CDR1 and CDR2 from the germline V gene are SGHTA and FQGNSA. In DNA, the CDR3 is TGTGCCAGCAGTTTCAGCCCTAATGAAAAACTGTTTTTT. It translates to CASSFSPNEKLFF.

This sequence joins TRBV10-3 and TRBJ1-2; the match to TRBD1 covers 7 bases. Per the germline V gene, CDR1 is ENHRY and CDR2 is SYGVKD. The CDR3 runs 13 residues. Trimming at V came to 11 bases and at J to 4 bases, leaving 10 bases not matched to a gene. CDR3 sequence (DNA): TGTGCCGTCTCCCTGACAGGGACCTATGGCTACACCTTC. Translating it yields CAVSLTGTYGYTF.

The CDR3 reads CSVAGDRSSGANVLTF. The CDR3, as DNA: TGCAGCGTTGCTGGGGACCGGAGCTCTGGGGCCAACGTCCTGACTTTC. The chain recombines TRBV29-1 with TRBJ2-6; D could derive from TRBD1 or TRBD2 (5 bases each). CDR1 is SQVTM and CDR2 is ANQGSEA in the germline V gene. V was clipped by 4 bases and J by 0 bases, with 13 bases between them. CDR3 length: 16 amino acids.

This rearrangement joins TRBV30 to TRBJ1-4, with 8 positions matching TRBD1. This CDR3 region has 15 residues. Per germline, CDR1 GTSNPN and CDR2 SVGIG (reference sequence). V lost 2 bases and J lost 5; bases outside the gene matches: 7. In nucleotides, the CDR3 is TGTGCCTGGAGTTCCCCCAGGGGGCTAAATGAAAAACTGTTTTTT. Translation gives CAWSSPRGLNEKLFF. The complete variable domain, with remaining parts taken from reference TRBV30 and TRBJ1-4, reads SQTIHQWPATLVQPVGSPLSLECTVEGTSNPNLYWYRQAAGRGLQLLFYSVGIGQISSEVPQNLSASRPQDRQFILSSKKLLLSDSGFYLCAWSSPRGLNEKLFFGSGTQLSVL.

DNA of the CDR3: TGTGCCAGCAGCAGTCGGACTAGCTACCTTGAGCAGTTCTTC. This encodes CASSSRTSYLEQFF. The chain links TRBV4-2 to TRBJ2-1, with 8 positions matching TRBD2. V lost 5 bases, J lost 9 bases, and 9 bases stayed unmatched. The CDR3 extends over 14 amino acids. CDR1 is LGHNA, CDR2 YNFKEQ, per germline.

This clone turned up a few times. The V call is TRBV4-2, the J call TRBJ2-1; TRBD1 agrees at 7 bases. The germline V gene has CDR1 LGHNA and CDR2 YNFKEQ. This CDR3 contains 15 residues. The V and J ends lost 3 bases and 5 bases, in that order; junction bases with no gene match: 7. The CDR3 coding sequence is TGTGCCAGCAGCCAGACAGGGACCACGGACAATGAGCAGTTCTTC. It is translated as CASSQTGTTDNEQFF.

The chain joins TRBV18 to TRBJ2-2; 9 nucleotides line up with TRBD2. J lost 2 bases, V lost 0 bases, and 4 bases had no gene match. This CDR3 region has 17 residues. The V gene's germline CDR1 is KGHSH and CDR2 LQKENI. CDR3 sequence reads: CASSPPGLAGNTGELFF. DNA of the CDR3: TGTGCCAGCTCACCACCGGGCCTAGCGGGAAACACCGGGGAGCTGTTTTTT.

The gene calls are TRBV18 and TRBJ2-5; TRBD1 aligns across 7 bases. Germline V gene lookup returns CDR1 KGHSH and CDR2 LQKENI. The CDR3 loop spans 15 amino acids. V shed 2 bases and J 3 bases; nucleotides not matched to a gene: 6. The CDR3 DNA reads TGTGCCAGCTCACCAAAGGGACAGACGAAAGAGACCCAGTACTTC. It encodes CASSPKGQTKETQYF. The full variable domain, completed using reference TRBV18 and TRBJ2-5, is NAGVMQNPRHLVRRRGQEARLRCSPMKGHSHVYWYRQLPEEGLKFMVYLQKENIIDESGMPKERFSAEFPKEGPSILRIQQVVRGDSAAYFCASSPKGQTKETQYFGPGTRLLVL.

The gene calls are TRBV7-2 and TRBJ2-7; D call uncertain. Looked up from germline, CDR1 is SGHTA and CDR2 is FQGNSA. The CDR3 consists of 15 residues. V was clipped by 5 bases and J by 0 bases, with 14 bases between them. The CDR3 bases are TGTGCCAGCAGCCCCCGGACGGCTAGCTCCTACGAGCAGTACTTC. Translated, it gives CASSPRTASSYEQYF.

This clone was detected once. The chain joins TRBV28 to TRBJ2-3, with 8 bases fitting TRBD2. This CDR3 is built from 16 residues. V trimming: 3 bases; J trimming: 2 bases; junction bases outside the gene matches: 7. From germline, CDR1 is MDHEN and CDR2 SYDVKM. The CDR3 nucleotides read TGTGCCAGCAGTTTTGGGTTAGCGGGGCTCACAGATACGCAGTATTTT. Protein sequence: CASSFGLAGLTDTQYF.

The V and J genes are TRBV7-9 and TRBJ2-7; 7 bases are shared with TRBD2. The CDR3 runs 14 residues. The trim removed 1 base at V and 0 bases at J, leaving 0 bases unmatched. Germline V gene sequence: CDR1 SEHNR, CDR2 FQNEAQ (reference sequence). This chain's CDR3 is CASSLGGGSYEQYF. DNA for the CDR3: TGTGCCAGCAGCTTAGGGGGGGGCTCCTACGAGCAGTACTTC.

The chain links TRBV4-2 to TRBJ2-7, with 9 nucleotides matching TRBD1. This CDR3 is built from 16 residues. V lost 0 bases and J lost 3; bases outside the gene matches: 6. CDR1 is LGHNA and CDR2 is YNFKEQ in the germline V gene. The CDR3 loop is CASSQERTGDIYEQYF. In nucleotides, the CDR3 is TGTGCCAGCAGCCAAGAACGGACAGGGGATATCTACGAGCAGTACTTC.

V usage is TRBV11-2 and J usage is TRBJ2-2; 9 bases are a match to TRBD2. The trim removed 3 bases at V and 8 bases at J, leaving 4 bases unmatched. The CDR3 consists of 14 residues. The V gene's germline CDR1 is SGHAT and CDR2 FQNNGV. Here the CDR3 DNA reads TGTGCCAGCAGCTTTTTAGCGGGAGAAGGGGAGCTGTTTTTT. Translation gives CASSFLAGEGELFF.

The rearrangement joins TRBV6-6 to TRBJ2-3, with 7 positions matching TRBD2. The CDR3 has 15 amino acids. From germline, CDR1 is MNHNY and CDR2 SVGAGI (reference sequence). The V and J ends lost 5 bases and 4 bases, in that order; junction bases with no gene match: 9. CDR3 coding DNA: TGTGCCAGCAGTCCGGGCGGGAGCCGGGCAGATACGCAGTATTTT. Protein product: CASSPGGSRADTQYF.

This chain connects TRBV7-2 to TRBJ2-7; the match to TRBD1 covers 9 bases. J lost 0 bases, V lost 5 bases, and 8 bases had no gene match. Per the germline V gene, CDR1 is SGHTA and CDR2 is FQGNSA. The CDR3 consists of 16 residues. This chain's CDR3 is CASSPGRGQGSYEQYF. CDR3 nucleotides: TGTGCCAGCAGCCCAGGTCGGGGACAGGGCTCCTACGAGCAGTACTTC.

The chain recombines TRBV19 with TRBJ1-5; tentative D call: TRBD1 (6 bases). Germline CDR1 is LNHDA and CDR2 is SQIVND (reference sequence). V shed 7 bases and J shed 7 bases, with 11 bases lying between them. The CDR3 is 12 amino acids. CDR3 sequence (DNA): TGTGCCAGTACAGGGGTGGGGCAGCCCCAGCATTTT. Protein sequence: CASTGVGQPQHF.

The chain couples TRBV5-4 to TRBJ2-5, with 9 bases identical to TRBD1. This CDR3 region has 15 residues. Losses at the gene ends were 2 bases for V and 0 bases for J; bases not matched to a gene: 2. CDR1 and CDR2 (germline): SGHNT, YYREEE (reference sequence). Here the CDR3 reads CASSLDRGYQETQYF. As DNA, the CDR3 is TGTGCCAGCAGCTTAGACAGGGGGTACCAAGAGACCCAGTACTTC.

The genes are TRBV27 and TRBJ2-7; either TRBD1 or TRBD2 may fit D (8 bases each). Deletions cut 8 bases from V and 4 bases from J, with 24 bases between. Germline values: CDR1 MNHEY, CDR2 SMNVEV (reference sequence). The CDR3 length is 16 residues. The CDR3 DNA reads as TGTGCCAGCTCCGGACAGGGAGTAGCGGGAAGGTACGAGCAGTACTTC. Translated, it gives CASSGQGVAGRYEQYF.

The CDR3 reads CASSHGQVTDTQYF. The CDR3 bases are TGTGCCAGCAGCCATGGGCAGGTCACAGATACGCAGTATTTT. The chain combines TRBV7-3 with TRBJ2-3; no clear D gene. CDR1 and CDR2 from the germline V gene are SGHTA and FQGTGA. Trimming left V 5 bases short and J 2 bases short, with 11 bases between. CDR3 length: 14 residues.